These T cell receptor beta chains were read from a single sample in a study of tumor-infiltrating lymphocytes in primary liver carcinoma. From the multiplex PCR reads, TCRdb called clonotypes with MiXCR, one entry per CDR3 protein. The repertoire consists of around 88,000 distinct CDR3 sequences, with around 68% occurring once and the leading ten covering around 30%. The sample comprised tumor-adjacent normal liver tissue. The receptors originated from a man aged 40-49 years with primary liver carcinoma and hepatitis B virus infection. Both conserved end residues are part of each CDR3. Each record gives: V gene, D gene, clone size, J gene, CDR3 protein, CDR3 DNA. A D gene is named only where the DNA matches it firmly. Clone size is given for some rows only: seen once, a few or many times, or a class if the clone is expanded.

>TRBV28|NA|NA|TRBJ1-4
CASSFGRGLANEKLFF
TGTGCCAGCAGTTTTGGGAGAGGGCTGGCTAATGAAAAACTGTTTTTT
>TRBV15|NA|NA|TRBJ2-3
CATSRGAPDTQYF
TGTGCCACCAGCAGAGGGGCACCAGATACGCAGTATTTT
>TRBV28|TRBD2|NA|TRBJ2-7
CASSPSGTDEQYF
TGTGCCAGCAGTCCAAGCGGGACGGACGAGCAGTACTTC
>TRBV11-1|NA|NA|TRBJ2-3
CASSSGWIVTDTQYF
TGTGCCAGCAGCTCAGGATGGATCGTCACAGATACGCAGTATTTT
>TRBV5-6|NA|many|TRBJ1-4
CASSLTRGANEKLFF
TGTGCCAGCAGCTTGACGAGGGGAGCTAATGAAAAACTGTTTTTT
>TRBV6-1|NA|NA|TRBJ2-7
CASSDDPNEQYF
TGTGCCAGCAGTGACGACCCCAACGAGCAGTACTTC
>TRBV5-1|TRBD2|NA|TRBJ2-2
CASSLPTSAGELFF
TGCGCCAGCAGCTTACCGACTAGCGCCGGGGAGCTGTTTTTT
>TRBV11-2|TRBD2|NA|TRBJ2-1
CASSHLAGIGVRTSNEQFF
TGTGCCAGTAGCCATTTAGCGGGAATAGGGGTTCGCACGAGCAATGAGCAGTTCTTC
>TRBV7-3|TRBD2|NA|TRBJ2-2
CTSSLTSSGSGHTGELFF
TGTACCAGCAGCTTAACGTCTAGCGGGAGCGGGCACACCGGGGAGCTGTTTTTT
>TRBV7-9|TRBD1|NA|TRBJ2-2
CVSSAGQGRAGELFF
TGTGTCAGCAGCGCGGGACAGGGTCGGGCCGGGGAGCTGTTTTTT
>TRBV5-5|NA|NA|TRBJ1-1
CASSPAGPSPEAFF
TGTGCCAGCAGTCCTGCAGGGCCTTCCCCTGAAGCTTTCTTT
>TRBV6-5|NA|NA|TRBJ2-7
CASSYSVEGPAEQYF
TGCGCCAGCAGTTACTCGGTCGAGGGGCCTGCCGAGCAGTACTTC
>TRBV20-1|NA|once|TRBJ2-5
CSASQDGGQETQYF
TGCAGTGCTAGCCAAGACGGGGGCCAAGAGACCCAGTACTTC
>TRBV6-6|TRBD2|once|TRBJ2-2
CASRYGSGSNTGELFF
TGTGCAAGCAGATACGGGAGCGGGAGCAACACCGGGGAGCTGTTTTTT
>TRBV30|NA|many|TRBJ1-1
CAWSVRQNTEAFF
TGTGCCTGGAGTGTACGGCAGAACACTGAAGCTTTCTTT
>TRBV12-3/TRBV12-4|TRBD2|NA|TRBJ2-1
CTSSPPADSGRENEQFF
TGTACCAGCAGTCCCCCCGCTGACAGCGGGAGGGAAAATGAACAGTTCTTC
>TRBV11-2|NA|NA|TRBJ2-1
CACSSPGGGPYNEQFF
TGTGCTTGCAGCTCGCCCGGTGGGGGGCCCTACAATGAACAGTTCTTC
>TRBV28|NA|NA|TRBJ2-3
CASSLTVGGTDTQYF
TGTGCCAGCAGTTTAACTGTGGGAGGCACAGATACGCAGTATTTT
>TRBV6-1|NA|NA|TRBJ2-1
CASNEWQGADEEFF
TGTGCCAGCAATGAATGGCAGGGCGCGGATGAGGAGTTCTTC
>TRBV6-6|NA|NA|TRBJ1-1
CASSKQGYTGAFF
TGTGCCAGCAGTAAGCAGGGATACACTGGAGCTTTCTTT
>TRBV28|NA|NA|TRBJ1-1
CASSLLGREAFF
TGTGCCAGCAGTTTACTGGGCCGTGAAGCTTTCTTT
>TRBV29-1|NA|NA|TRBJ2-2
CSVGLGEMFF
TGCAGCGTGGGGCTTGGGGAGATGTTTTTT
>TRBV11-2|NA|once|TRBJ2-5
CASILGLGGRETQYF
TGTGCCAGCATCTTAGGATTGGGGGGGCGGGAGACCCAGTATTTC
>TRBV6-6|TRBD2|NA|TRBJ2-1
CASSSATSVHNEQFF
TGTGCCAGCAGTTCTGCGACTAGCGTACACAACGAGCAGTTCTTC
>TRBV11-2|TRBD2|once|TRBJ2-5
CASSLDRGGYTQYF
TGTGCCAGCAGCTTAGATCGGGGGGGTTATACGCAGTACTTT
>TRBV18|NA|NA|TRBJ2-7
CASSPQRGPEGEQYF
TGTGCCAGCTCACCACAGAGGGGCCCGGAGGGCGAGCAGTACTTC
>TRBV11-2|TRBD2|NA|TRBJ2-5
CASNSVPASGQETQYF
TGTGCCAGCAACTCAGTCCCTGCTAGCGGGCAAGAGACCCAGTACTTC
>TRBV30|NA|NA|TRBJ2-3
CAWSTLPPYTQYF
TGTGCTTGGAGTACCCTACCCCCATATACGCAGTATTTT
>TRBV5-1|TRBD2|many|TRBJ2-2
CASSPLAGGSTGELFF
TGCGCCAGCAGCCCCCTAGCGGGAGGCAGCACCGGGGAGCTGTTTTTT
>TRBV5-4|TRBD2|many|TRBJ2-3
CASSLGSGSLDTQYF
TGTGCCAGCAGCTTGGGTAGCGGGAGTTTAGATACGCAGTATTTT
>TRBV14|NA|many|TRBJ2-3
CASSQDQTGRDTQYF
TGTGCCAGCAGCCAAGACCAAACAGGGAGGGATACGCAGTATTTT
>TRBV11-2|NA|NA|TRBJ2-3
CASSPRLGSSDTQYF
TGTGCCAGCAGCCCCCGACTAGGCAGCTCAGATACGCAGTATTTT
>TRBV5-5|NA|NA|TRBJ1-1
CASRLQPAGATEAFF
TGTGCCAGCAGACTCCAGCCCGCCGGGGCGACTGAAGCTTTCTTT
>TRBV29-1|NA|many|TRBJ2-1
CSVRGAGVENEQFF
TGCAGCGTCAGGGGGGCGGGAGTGGAAAATGAGCAGTTCTTC
>TRBV11-2|NA|NA|TRBJ2-1
CGSSPGPGNEQFF
TGTGGCAGCAGCCCCGGACCCGGTAATGAGCAGTTCTTC
>TRBV11-2|NA|NA|TRBJ1-2
CATSFEGSYGYTF
TGTGCCACCAGCTTTGAGGGGAGCTATGGCTACACCTTC
>TRBV6-1|NA|NA|TRBJ2-1
CASSEWGGFSSNEQFF
TGTGCCAGCAGTGAGTGGGGCGGGTTCTCCTCAAATGAGCAGTTCTTC
>TRBV7-2|TRBD2|NA|TRBJ2-3
CASWAVAGSTDTQYF
TGTGCTAGCTGGGCCGTAGCGGGTAGCACAGATACGCAGTATTTT
>TRBV7-9|NA|few|TRBJ2-7
CASQLQGSYEQYF
TGTGCCAGCCAGCTTCAGGGTTCCTACGAGCAGTACTTC
>TRBV30|TRBD2|NA|TRBJ2-1
CAWGGGAGGEQFF
TGTGCCTGGGGCGGGGGAGCTGGTGGGGAGCAGTTCTTC